A selection of T cell receptor beta chains follows, all from one sample in a study of Graves' ophthalmopathy and Graves' hyperthyroidism. One entry per CDR3 protein, called by TCRdb with MiXCR from the multiplex PCR reads. The data contain about 740,000 distinct CDR3 sequences, 40% of them singletons. Sequenced material: peripheral blood. These receptor sequences come from an adult man with Graves' ophthalmopathy. The CDR3 runs from the conserved cysteine through the conserved F or W. D genes are given only for firm matches. The size of a clone is reported for some rows only, either as once, few or many, or as a class for expanded clones.

D,J,V,size,DNA,CDR3
-,TRBJ2-7,TRBV15,-,TGTGCCACCAGCAGAGGGGGGGCAGACTACGAGCAGTACTTC,CATSRGGADYEQYF
-,TRBJ2-2,TRBV25-1,few,TGTGCCAGCAGTCCTCAGGCGGCAGGGATCGGGGAGCTGTTTTTT,CASSPQAAGIGELFF
-,TRBJ1-3,TRBV10-3,-,TGTGCCAGCAGTTTAACTTGGGGACGCGCAAACACCATATATTTT,CASSLTWGRANTIYF
-,TRBJ1-2,TRBV10-3,many,TGTGCCATCGCCACAACCGGAAGCTATGGCTACACCTTC,CAIATTGSYGYTF
-,TRBJ1-2,TRBV19,many,TGTGCCAGTCGAGACTATGGCTACACCTTC,CASRDYGYTF
TRBD2,TRBJ2-7,TRBV7-9,-,TGTGCCAGCAGTCCACGACTAGCGGGAGAAATCAACGAGCAGTACTTC,CASSPRLAGEINEQYF
-,TRBJ2-2,TRBV29-1,-,TGCAGTGCTAGAGATTTACTCACGGGCAACACCGGGGAGCTGTTTTTT,CSARDLLTGNTGELFF
TRBD1,TRBJ1-6,TRBV20-1,few,TGCAGTGCTAGCCGGACAGGGAATAATTCACCCCTCCACTTT,CSASRTGNNSPLHF
-,TRBJ1-5,TRBV20-1,few,TGCAGTGCCAACCAGGGTTGGAATCAGCCCCAGCATTTT,CSANQGWNQPQHF
-,TRBJ1-2,TRBV7-2,few,TGTGCCAGCGGCTACCGGACAGCAGTAAACTATGGCTACACCTTC,CASGYRTAVNYGYTF
-,TRBJ1-3,TRBV20-1,few,TGCAGTGCTGGGGACCAGGGATCCGGAAACACCATATATTTT,CSAGDQGSGNTIYF
-,TRBJ2-5,TRBV7-3,-,TGTGCCAGCAGGCCACCCTGTTACAGGGCACTGGAGAGGGGAGAGACCCAGTACTTC,CASRPPCYRALERGETQYF
-,TRBJ1-1,TRBV7-4,-,TGTGCCAGCAGCTTAACAAAGGGGAGAGCTTTCTTT,CASSLTKGRAFF
TRBD1,TRBJ1-1,TRBV20-1,many,TGCAGTGCTAGGGCCGACAGGGGCGGGATTAACACTGAAGCTTTCTTT,CSARADRGGINTEAFF
TRBD1,TRBJ2-6,TRBV11-1,-,TGTGCCAGCAGCCGAGGACAGGGGGCATCCTCTGGGGCCAACGTCCTGACTTTC,CASSRGQGASSGANVLTF
TRBD2,TRBJ2-5,TRBV7-2,few,TGTGCCAGCAGCTGGGATAGCGGGGGGGTGCAAGAGACCCAGTACTTC,CASSWDSGGVQETQYF
-,TRBJ1-6,TRBV12-3/TRBV12-4,many,TGTGCCAGCAGTTTCAACTCAGTGGGATCACCCCTCCACTTT,CASSFNSVGSPLHF
TRBD1,TRBJ1-5,TRBV10-2,many,TGCGCCAGCAGTGTGACAGGGGGCCGCAATCAGCCCCAGCATTTT,CASSVTGGRNQPQHF
-,TRBJ1-1,TRBV24-1,-,TGTGCCAGCAGTGCGGCGGGGAGGGTTCTCATGAACACTGAAGCTTTCTTT,CASSAAGRVLMNTEAFF
-,TRBJ2-7,TRBV7-9,-,TGTGCCAGCAGCCAAGAGATTGGCTACGAGCAGTACTTC,CASSQEIGYEQYF
-,TRBJ2-5,TRBV7-9,-,TGTGCCAGCAGCTTAGTCCCGGGGTGGGAGACCCAGTACTTC,CASSLVPGWETQYF
-,TRBJ1-2,TRBV20-1,-,TGCAGTGCTAGAGACCAATCACGTGACAGGCCCCCTAACTATGGCTACACCTTC,CSARDQSRDRPPNYGYTF
TRBD1,TRBJ2-2,TRBV7-6,-,TGTGCCAGCAGCTTAGCGACAGGGTTGGGAAACACCGGGGAGCTGTTTTTT,CASSLATGLGNTGELFF
-,TRBJ1-1,TRBV5-4,few,TGTGCCAGCAGCCCCCAAGTGGGGATGAACACTGAAGCTTTCTTT,CASSPQVGMNTEAFF
-,TRBJ1-1,TRBV7-9,few,TGTGCCAGCAGCCAGGGGATTCAGGGCCACTCTACTGGGGCTTTCTTT,CASSQGIQGHSTGAFF
TRBD2,TRBJ2-5,TRBV24-1,-,TGTGCCACCAGTGATTTGCCTGGACTAGCGGGGGGACAAGAGGCCCAGTACTTC,CATSDLPGLAGGQEAQYF
TRBD1,TRBJ1-2,TRBV29-1,-,TGCAGCGTTGAATCACAGACAGGGGTAAACTATGGCTACACCTTC,CSVESQTGVNYGYTF
TRBD2,TRBJ2-3,TRBV25-1,-,TGTGCCAGCTCCAGCGGACTAGCGGACCATACGCAGTATTTT,CASSSGLADHTQYF
-,TRBJ1-6,TRBV12-3/TRBV12-4,once,TGTGCCAGCAGTTACTCGGGTCAGAGTAGGTCCCTCCACTTT,CASSYSGQSRSLHF
-,TRBJ1-2,TRBV5-6,few,TGTGCCAGCAGCCGGGCAGACTACTATGGCTACACCTTC,CASSRADYYGYTF
TRBD1,TRBJ2-5,TRBV4-1,-,TGCGCCAGCAGCCAAGATCGGGACAGGGGGAGTCCCTATTACTTC,CASSQDRDRGSPYYF
-,TRBJ2-7,TRBV29-1,many,TGCAGCGTTGATCGTGGAGGGCCAAACTCCTACGAGCAGTACTTC,CSVDRGGPNSYEQYF
-,TRBJ2-7,TRBV10-2,-,TGCGCCAGCATCGATCGGCTAGCCGACTACGAGCAGTACTTC,CASIDRLADYEQYF
TRBD1,TRBJ1-2,TRBV20-1,many,TGCAGTGCTACATGGACAGGGGGCGCCCATGGCTACACCTTC,CSATWTGGAHGYTF
-,TRBJ1-1,TRBV9,-,TGTGCCAGCAGCGAGCGGGAGGACGACACTGAAGCTTTCTTT,CASSEREDDTEAFF
TRBD1,TRBJ1-2,TRBV2,-,TGTGCCAGCAGAATTGACAGGGCGAACTATGGCTACACCTTC,CASRIDRANYGYTF
TRBD2,TRBJ2-2,TRBV29-1,-,TGCAGCGTTGCATGGGGGGGGAACACCGGGGAGCTGTTTTTT,CSVAWGGNTGELFF
TRBD2,TRBJ2-7,TRBV15,-,TGTGCCACCCGACTAGCGGGGGGCTACGAGCAGTACTTC,CATRLAGGYEQYF
-,TRBJ1-3,TRBV10-3,many,TGTGCCATCAGTGAGTCAACTCAGGGCGCCACCATATATTTT,CAISESTQGATIYF
TRBD1,TRBJ1-4,TRBV7-9,many,TGTGCCAGCAGCTTCCCGGGACAGGGGGCTTCAACTAATGAAAAACTGTTTTTT,CASSFPGQGASTNEKLFF
-,TRBJ1-2,TRBV25-1,many,TGTGCCAGCAGTGGACCTTCCGGGGCCGGACCCTATGGCTACACCTTC,CASSGPSGAGPYGYTF
TRBD1,TRBJ1-1,TRBV11-2,-,TGTGCCAGCAGCTTACTTGGGACAGTCAATACTGAAGCTTTCTTT,CASSLLGTVNTEAFF
-,TRBJ1-1,TRBV6-2/TRBV6-3,-,TGTGCCAGCAGTTACTCGCCAGGGGACACTGAAGCTTTCTTT,CASSYSPGDTEAFF
-,TRBJ1-5,TRBV10-3,-,TGTGCCAGCAGTTTACAGGCCGGGCATAGCAATCAGCCCCAGCATTTT,CASSLQAGHSNQPQHF
-,TRBJ2-5,TRBV7-2,-,TGTGCCAGCAGCGGAGGGGAGGCCCAGTACTTC,CASSGGEAQYF